A selection of T cell receptor beta chains follows, all from one sample in a study of cytomegalovirus exposure and HLA in healthy donors. Clones were sequenced by immunoSEQ multiplex PCR, and TCRdb holds only the in-frame ones, with some missing. The data show roughly 60,000 clones, 70% seen once. Sequenced sample: PBMCs. These receptors all come from a woman aged 60-75 years in good health and CMV-seropositive. Each CDR3 is given with its conserved first and last residue. A D gene is named only where the DNA matches it firmly. A row's size may be missing; if present it is once, few, many or a size class.

d_call	j_call	v_call	clone_size	cdr3_aa	cdr3_nt
-	TRBJ1-5	TRBV7-2	-	CASSPYNQPQHF	TGTGCCAGCAGCCCTTACAATCAGCCCCAGCATTTT
TRBD1	TRBJ2-7	TRBV4-3	-	CASSPRLTGTGQDEQYF	TGCGCCAGCAGCCCCAGACTTACCGGGACAGGGCAAGACGAGCAGTACTTC
-	TRBJ2-3	TRBV5-6	-	CASSYRTTSTDTQYF	TGTGCCAGCAGCTACCGGACAACTAGCACAGATACGCAGTATTTT
-	TRBJ1-3	TRBV29-1	-	CSADRFSGNTIYF	TGCAGCGCTGACAGGTTCTCTGGAAACACCATATATTTT
-	TRBJ1-1	TRBV2	once	CASRTQGLTEAFF	TGTGCCAGCAGGACGCAGGGGCTCACTGAAGCTTTCTTT
-	TRBJ1-2	TRBV5-1	-	CASTEQGEGYGYTF	TGCGCCAGCACGGAACAGGGCGAGGGCTATGGCTACACCTTC
-	TRBJ2-2	TRBV4-3	-	CASSQDIRRDTGELFF	TGCGCCAGCAGCCAAGATATACGGAGAGACACCGGGGAGCTGTTTTTT
-	TRBJ1-4	TRBV21-1	-	CASSKASWFFRGTNEKLFF	TGTGCCAGCAGCAAAGCTTCGTGGTTTTTCAGGGGAACTAATGAAAAACTGTTTTTT
TRBD1	TRBJ2-6	TRBV9	-	CASSATTGSGANVLTF	TGTGCCAGCAGCGCGACGACAGGGAGTGGGGCCAACGTCCTGACTTTC
-	TRBJ2-7	TRBV6-1	once	CASSDRDMATYEQYF	TGTGCCAGCAGTGACCGGGACATGGCCACCTACGAGCAGTACTTC
-	TRBJ1-5	TRBV19	-	CASSIIQRRDQPQHF	TGTGCCAGTAGTATTATACAGAGGCGGGATCAGCCCCAGCATTTT
-	TRBJ1-6	TRBV7-2	-	CASSLALGRGSPLHF	TGTGCCAGCAGCTTAGCGCTCGGCAGGGGTTCACCCCTCCACTTT
-	TRBJ2-3	TRBV23-1	few	CASSQSRRRYF	TGCGCCAGCAGTCAATCCCGGCGGCGGTATTTT
-	TRBJ2-5	TRBV19	-	CASSSLATQETQYF	TGTGCCAGTAGCTCGCTAGCGACTCAAGAGACCCAGTACTTC
-	TRBJ1-1	TRBV7-9	-	CASRPDIFRMNTEAFF	TGTGCCAGCAGACCGGACATCTTTCGGATGAACACTGAAGCTTTCTTT
TRBD1	TRBJ1-2	TRBV28	-	CASSSTGEVRGNYGYTF	TGTGCCAGCAGCTCTACAGGGGAGGTTCGCGGTAACTATGGCTACACCTTC
-	TRBJ2-1	TRBV19	-	CASSIWSDGSSYNEQFF	TGTGCCAGTAGTATCTGGTCGGACGGGAGCTCCTACAATGAGCAGTTCTTC
-	TRBJ1-5	TRBV10-3	few	CAISEYRDDQPQHF	TGTGCCATCAGTGAATACAGGGATGATCAGCCCCAGCATTTT
-	TRBJ1-3	TRBV18	-	CASSPSGSSGNTIYF	TGTGCCAGCTCACCATCAGGCAGCTCTGGAAACACCATATATTTT
-	TRBJ2-7	TRBV21-1	-	CASSTPTSGGPFEQYF	TGTGCCAGCAGCACCCCGACTAGCGGGGGGCCTTTCGAGCAGTACTTC
TRBD1	TRBJ2-2	TRBV5-1	-	CASSLRQGDTGELFF	TGCGCCAGCAGCTTGCGACAGGGGGACACCGGGGAGCTGTTTTTT
TRBD1	TRBJ1-6	TRBV30	-	CAWSVSRGLSPLHF	TGTGCCTGGAGTGTTTCCAGGGGGCTATCACCCCTCCACTTT
-	TRBJ1-2	TRBV6-1	-	CASSEVRDIGYTF	TGTGCCAGCAGTGAAGTACGCGACATCGGCTACACCTTC
-	TRBJ2-1	TRBV27	-	CASSPPGLLPEQFF	TGTGCCAGCAGTCCCCCTGGGCTCCTCCCTGAGCAGTTCTTC
-	TRBJ2-1	TRBV21-1	-	CASSQQKAGTSCEQFF	TGTGCCAGCAGCCAACAGAAAGCCGGGACTAGCTGTGAGCAGTTCTTC
TRBD1	TRBJ1-1	TRBV2	-	CASRTGTGTNTEAFF	TGTGCCAGCAGAACCGGGACAGGGACGAACACTGAAGCTTTCTTT
-	TRBJ1-1	TRBV7-9	-	CASSLVEGLTEAFF	TGTGCCAGCAGCTTAGTTGAGGGTCTCACTGAAGCTTTCTTT
TRBD1	TRBJ2-4	TRBV4-1	-	CASSQQGTAEYF	TGCGCCAGCAGCCAACAAGGGACAGCGGAGTACTTC
-	TRBJ2-7	TRBV6-6	-	CASTAQGSRGTYEQYF	TGTGCCAGCACCGCCCAGGGGTCCAGGGGAACCTACGAGCAGTACTTC
TRBD1	TRBJ2-7	TRBV11-3	-	CASSSRTGTEQYF	TGTGCCAGCAGCTCCCGGACAGGGACCGAGCAGTACTTC
-	TRBJ1-2	TRBV30	-	CASLRGSNYGYTF	TGTGCCTCCTTGAGGGGGTCTAACTATGGCTACACCTTC
TRBD1	TRBJ1-4	TRBV7-9	-	CSSSLGTGASEKLFF	TGTTCCAGCAGCTTAGGGACAGGGGCGAGTGAAAAACTGTTTTTT
-	TRBJ1-4	TRBV20-1	-	CSAPHREKLFF	TGCAGTGCCCCGCACCGGGAAAAACTGTTTTTT
-	TRBJ1-2	TRBV4-1	once	CASSQVTENYGYTF	TGCGCCAGCAGCCAAGTTACGGAGAACTATGGCTACACCTTC